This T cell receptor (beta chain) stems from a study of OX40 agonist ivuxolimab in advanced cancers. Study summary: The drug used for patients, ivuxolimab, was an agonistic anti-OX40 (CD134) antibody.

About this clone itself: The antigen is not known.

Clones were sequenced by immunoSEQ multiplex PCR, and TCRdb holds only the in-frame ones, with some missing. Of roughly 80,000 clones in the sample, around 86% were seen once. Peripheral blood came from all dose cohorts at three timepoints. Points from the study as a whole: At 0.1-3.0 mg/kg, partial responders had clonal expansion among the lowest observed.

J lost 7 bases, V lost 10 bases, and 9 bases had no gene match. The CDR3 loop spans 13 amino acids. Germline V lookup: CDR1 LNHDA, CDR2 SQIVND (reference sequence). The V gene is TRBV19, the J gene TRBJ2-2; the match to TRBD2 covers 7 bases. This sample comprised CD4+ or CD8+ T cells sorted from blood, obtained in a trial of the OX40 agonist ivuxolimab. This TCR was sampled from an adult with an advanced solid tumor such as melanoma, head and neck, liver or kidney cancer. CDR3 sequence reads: CATRLAPHGELFF. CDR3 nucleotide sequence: TGTGCCACCAGACTAGCTCCTCACGGGGAGCTGTTTTTT.